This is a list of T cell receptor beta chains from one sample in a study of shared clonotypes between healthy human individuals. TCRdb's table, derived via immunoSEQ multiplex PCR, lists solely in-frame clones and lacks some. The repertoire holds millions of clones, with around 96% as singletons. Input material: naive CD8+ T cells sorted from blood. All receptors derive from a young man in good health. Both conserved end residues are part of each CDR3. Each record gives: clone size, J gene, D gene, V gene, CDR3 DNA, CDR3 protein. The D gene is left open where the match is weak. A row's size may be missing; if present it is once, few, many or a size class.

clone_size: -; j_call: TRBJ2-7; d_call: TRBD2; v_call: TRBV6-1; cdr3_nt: TGTGCCAGCAGTGAAAGGGGGTGGGCACTAGCGGTCCCCTACGATAGCTCCTACGAGCAGTACTTC; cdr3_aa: CASSERGWALAVPYDSSYEQYF
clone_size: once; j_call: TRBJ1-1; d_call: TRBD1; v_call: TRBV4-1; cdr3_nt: TGCGCCAGCAGCCAAGAGGGACAGGGGACTGAAGCTTTCTTT; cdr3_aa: CASSQEGQGTEAFF
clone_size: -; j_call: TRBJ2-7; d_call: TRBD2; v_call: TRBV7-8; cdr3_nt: TGTGCCAGCAGCTTAGGAGCTAGCGGGAGCTCCTACGAGCAGTACTTC; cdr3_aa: CASSLGASGSSYEQYF
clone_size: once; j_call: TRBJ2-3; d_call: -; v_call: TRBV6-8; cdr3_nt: TGTGCCAGCAGTCTAATCGTTGGGTATCTTGCAGATACGCAGTATTTT; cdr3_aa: CASSLIVGYLADTQYF
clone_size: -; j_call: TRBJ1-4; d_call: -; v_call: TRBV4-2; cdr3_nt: TGTGCCAGCAGCCAAGATTGGGGGGAGGGTGAACTGTTTTTT; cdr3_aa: CASSQDWGEGELFF
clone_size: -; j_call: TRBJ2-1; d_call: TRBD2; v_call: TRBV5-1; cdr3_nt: TGCGCCAGCAGCTGGACTAGCGGGGCGTACAATGAGCAGTTCTTC; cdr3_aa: CASSWTSGAYNEQFF
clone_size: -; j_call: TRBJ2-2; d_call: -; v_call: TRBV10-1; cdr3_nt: TGCGCCAGCGGGAGTACCGGGGAGCTGTTTTTT; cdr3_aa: CASGSTGELFF
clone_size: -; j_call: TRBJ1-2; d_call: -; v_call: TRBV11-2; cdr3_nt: TGTGCCAGCAGCTTAGATGCCAGCCTCTATGGCTACACCTTC; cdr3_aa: CASSLDASLYGYTF
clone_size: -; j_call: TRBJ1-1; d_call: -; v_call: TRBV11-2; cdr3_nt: TGTGCCAGCAGCCCAGGGCTGAACACTGAAGCTTTCTTT; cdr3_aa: CASSPGLNTEAFF
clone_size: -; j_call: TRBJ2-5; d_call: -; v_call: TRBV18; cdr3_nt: TGTGCCAGCTCAGAAACCGGGACCGAGCTCAGAGAGACCCAGTACTTC; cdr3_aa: CASSETGTELRETQYF
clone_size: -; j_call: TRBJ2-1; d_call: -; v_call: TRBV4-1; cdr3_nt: TGCGCCAGCAGCCAGACGTATGAGCAGTTCTTC; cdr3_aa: CASSQTYEQFF
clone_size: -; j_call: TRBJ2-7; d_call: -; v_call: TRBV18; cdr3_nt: TGTGCCAGCTCACCACCGCTAGCGCCGGCCTACGAGCAGTACTTC; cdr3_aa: CASSPPLAPAYEQYF
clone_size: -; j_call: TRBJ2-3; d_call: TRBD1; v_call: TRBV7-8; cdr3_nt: TGTGCCAGCACTATCGCCGGGACAGGGGTAGCAGATACGCAGTATTTT; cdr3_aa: CASTIAGTGVADTQYF
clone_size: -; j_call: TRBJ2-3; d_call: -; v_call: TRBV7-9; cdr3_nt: TGTGCCAGCAGCCAAACCCCGCCTACAGATACGCAGTATTTT; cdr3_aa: CASSQTPPTDTQYF
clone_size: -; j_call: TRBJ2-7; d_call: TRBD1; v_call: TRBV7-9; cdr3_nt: TGTGCCAGCAGTAACAGGGGCCACGAGCAGTACTTC; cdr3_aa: CASSNRGHEQYF
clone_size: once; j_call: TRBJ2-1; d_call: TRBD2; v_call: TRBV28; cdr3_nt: TGTGCCAGCAATCTAGCGGGGGGAATCTATGAGCAGTTCTTC; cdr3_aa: CASNLAGGIYEQFF
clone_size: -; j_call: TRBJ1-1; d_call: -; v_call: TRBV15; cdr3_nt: TGTGCCACCAGCAGAGTGGGAGTGAACACTGAAGCTTTCTTT; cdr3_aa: CATSRVGVNTEAFF
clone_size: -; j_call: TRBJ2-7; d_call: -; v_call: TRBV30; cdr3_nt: TGTGCCTGGAGTGTAATGGGGGACGAGCAGTACTTC; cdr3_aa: CAWSVMGDEQYF
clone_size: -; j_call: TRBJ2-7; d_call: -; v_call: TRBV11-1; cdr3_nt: TGTGCCAGCAGCTTAATCGGGCCCTCTGGAGGGCAGTACTTC; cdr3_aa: CASSLIGPSGGQYF
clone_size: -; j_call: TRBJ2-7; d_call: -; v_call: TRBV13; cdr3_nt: TGTGCCAGCAGCCCTGGGACCAACGGACAGCAGTACTTC; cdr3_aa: CASSPGTNGQQYF
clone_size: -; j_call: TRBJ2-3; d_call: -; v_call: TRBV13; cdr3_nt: TGTGCCAGCAGCTTAGCCCAGGGAGATACGCAGTATTTT; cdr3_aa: CASSLAQGDTQYF
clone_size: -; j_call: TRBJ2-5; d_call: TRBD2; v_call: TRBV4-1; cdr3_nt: TGCGCCAGCAGCGTTAGCGGGAGGGGGGGCAAAGAGACCCAGTACTTC; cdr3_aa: CASSVSGRGGKETQYF
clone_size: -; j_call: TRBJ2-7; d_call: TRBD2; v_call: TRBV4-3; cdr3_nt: TGCGCCAGCAGCCAGGAGCGGGGGGGGACCTACGAGCAGTACTTC; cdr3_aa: CASSQERGGTYEQYF
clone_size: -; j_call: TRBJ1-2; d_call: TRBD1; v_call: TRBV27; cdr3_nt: TGTGCCAGCAGTCCCGGACAGGGGGCCAACTATGGCTACACCTTC; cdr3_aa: CASSPGQGANYGYTF
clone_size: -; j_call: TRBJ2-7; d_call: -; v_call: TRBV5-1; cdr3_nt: TGCGCCAGCAGTCAGAGGGGGTTCTCCTACGAGCAGTACTTC; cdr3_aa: CASSQRGFSYEQYF
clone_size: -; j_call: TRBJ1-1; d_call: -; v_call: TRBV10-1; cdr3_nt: TGCGCCAGCAGCCCCGGGGGGAACACTGAAGCTTTCTTT; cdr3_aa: CASSPGGNTEAFF
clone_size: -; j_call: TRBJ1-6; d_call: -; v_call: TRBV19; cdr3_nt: TGTGCCAGTAGTATTGAGGTGGTAGGGAATTCACCCCTCCACTTT; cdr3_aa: CASSIEVVGNSPLHF
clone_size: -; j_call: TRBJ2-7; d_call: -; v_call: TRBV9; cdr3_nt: TGTGCCAGCAGCGAAGGTGGGCAGGGTAGCTACGAGCAGTACTTC; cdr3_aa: CASSEGGQGSYEQYF
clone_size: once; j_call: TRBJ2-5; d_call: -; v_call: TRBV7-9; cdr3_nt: TGTGCCAGCAGCCTCCCGACAGGCCGTCAAGAGACCCAGTACTTC; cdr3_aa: CASSLPTGRQETQYF
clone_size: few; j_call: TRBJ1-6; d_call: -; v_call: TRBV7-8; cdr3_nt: TGTGCCAGCAGCTTAGGGACCTCCTATAATTCACCCCTCCACTTT; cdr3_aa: CASSLGTSYNSPLHF
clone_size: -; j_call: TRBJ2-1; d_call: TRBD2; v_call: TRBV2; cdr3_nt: TGTGCCAGCAGTGAGGGGACTAGCAGCACCAGTGAGCAGTTCTTC; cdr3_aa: CASSEGTSSTSEQFF
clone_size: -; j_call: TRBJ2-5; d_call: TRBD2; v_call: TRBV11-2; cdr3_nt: TGTGCCAGCAGCTTCCTAGCGGAGCAAGAGACCCAGTACTTC; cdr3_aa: CASSFLAEQETQYF
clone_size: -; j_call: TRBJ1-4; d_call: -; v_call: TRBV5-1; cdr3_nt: TGCGCCAGCAGCTTGGAACGGACAGCTGAAAAACTGTTTTTT; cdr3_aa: CASSLERTAEKLFF
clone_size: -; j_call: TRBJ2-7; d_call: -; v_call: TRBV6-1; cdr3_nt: TGTGCCAGCAGTGAAGATCCGTTGGCGGCCTACGAGCAGTACTTC; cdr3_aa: CASSEDPLAAYEQYF
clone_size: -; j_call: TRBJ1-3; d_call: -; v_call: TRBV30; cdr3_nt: TGTGCCTGGAGGGTCGAGGGGTGGGGAAACACCATATATTTT; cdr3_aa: CAWRVEGWGNTIYF
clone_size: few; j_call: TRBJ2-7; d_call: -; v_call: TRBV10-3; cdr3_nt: TGTGCCATCAGTGAGACCTACGAGCAGTACTTC; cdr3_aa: CAISETYEQYF
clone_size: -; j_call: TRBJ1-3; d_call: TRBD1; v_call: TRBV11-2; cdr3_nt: TGTGCCAGCAGCGAGACAGGGACTGGAAACACCATATATTTT; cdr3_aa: CASSETGTGNTIYF